This T cell receptor beta chain was obtained from a study of control samples from healthy donors and cancer patients. Germline V gene data show CDR1 as LGHDT and CDR2 as YNNKEL (reference sequence). The V and J ends lost 2 bases and 4 bases respectively, with 14 bases between them. This CDR3 is built from 15 residues. Produced via immunoSEQ multiplex PCR; TCRdb's table is partial and in-frame only. Counted here are approximately 230,000 clones, roughly 80% occurring once; the ten biggest clones make up roughly 14%. This chain uses TRBV3-1 (or the pseudogene TRBV3-2) with TRBJ1-1; D gene uncertain. The source of this sequence is a woman between 55 and 75 years old with lung cancer. Sequencing input: PBMCs. The DNA of the CDR3 is TGTGCCAGCAGCCAAATACCTAGGGCCTCCACTGAAGCTTTCTTT. It specifies CASSQIPRASTEAFF.